A selection of T cell receptor beta chains follows, all from one sample in a study of post-analysis software for immune sequencing data. TCRdb reprocessed the PCR reads via MiXCR and lists one record per CDR3 protein. The sample has around 200,000 distinct CDR3 sequences, 29% seen once. The sequenced sample consisted of blood. All receptors come from a girl under 18 with multiple sclerosis. The CDR3 runs from the conserved cysteine through the conserved F or W. For some rows the clone size is stated as once, few or many, or as a class when expanded; others skip it.

j_call v_call clone_size cdr3_aa
TRBJ2-7 TRBV29-1 many CSVEDLRATYEQYF
TRBJ1-6 TRBV12-3/TRBV12-4 few CASRTDTFYNSPLHF
TRBJ2-5 TRBV2 NA CASSDRAQETQYF
TRBJ2-3 TRBV27 many CASSPPRGAEMFTDTQYF
TRBJ2-5 TRBV5-1 few CASSLGVREQETQYF
TRBJ2-3 TRBV7-2 few CASSLPTTDTQYF
TRBJ2-1 TRBV24-1 many CATSDSLSSNEQFF
TRBJ2-1 TRBV12-3/TRBV12-4 many CASSLEGLAGVSGNEQFF
TRBJ2-1 TRBV7-2 few CASSQDGAAYNEQFF
TRBJ1-6 TRBV18 NA CASSPRGTGTSADSPLHF
TRBJ1-5 TRBV27 few CASSIRAGQPQHF
TRBJ1-2 TRBV28 many CASRGGANYGYTF
TRBJ1-5 TRBV7-2 many CASSLVYNSNQPQHF
TRBJ2-1 TRBV5-1 many CASSLRTGSSNEQFF
TRBJ1-1 TRBV30 NA CAWGGNENTEAFF
TRBJ2-1 TRBV28 many CASSPVYREQFF
TRBJ1-2 TRBV28 few CASRSGYGYTF
TRBJ2-4 TRBV12-3/TRBV12-4 many CASRGTVNIQYF
TRBJ2-1 TRBV12-3/TRBV12-4 NA CATSRGAGVKSGETQFF
TRBJ2-1 TRBV12-3/TRBV12-4 many CASRAVSSYNEQFF
TRBJ2-5 TRBV12-3/TRBV12-4 many CASSLGTSGPTGQYF
TRBJ1-1 TRBV5-1 once CASSLELGTEAFF
TRBJ2-7 TRBV19 few CASSMGGYEQYF
TRBJ2-7 TRBV5-1 NA CASSLAGQGVGDEQYF
TRBJ1-1 TRBV5-1 NA CASSLVGATEAFF
TRBJ1-4 TRBV7-9 few CASSLGQEVGPNEKLFF
NA TRBV29-1 once CSVGVKGSWYEQYF
TRBJ2-3 TRBV27 NA CASSCADNTDTQYF
TRBJ1-5 TRBV6-5 many CASNEANQPQHF